These 27 T cell receptor beta chains were all obtained from the same sample, sequenced in a study of CD8 T cells in Susac syndrome. An input of about 0.5 to 1 ug of RNA was subjected to reverse transcription using random hexamers. TCRdb itself ran the immunoSEQ multiplex PCR reads through MiXCR, one entry per CDR3 protein. Here the sample spans hundreds of thousands of distinct CDR3 sequences, roughly 95% being singletons. Sequencing input: CD4+ T cells from PBMCs. The receptors come from a human donor with multiple sclerosis.

The chain combines TRBV5-4 with TRBJ2-5; D unresolved. V lost 1 base, J lost 1 base, and 8 bases lay in between. Per germline, CDR1 SGHNT and CDR2 YYREEE (reference sequence). This CDR3 has 14 amino acids. As DNA, the CDR3 is TGTGCCAGCAGCTTGCCCGGGCCCCAAGAGACCCAGTACTTC. Residues: CASSLPGPQETQYF.

This chain joins TRBV20-1 and TRBJ1-1; 12 bases map to TRBD1. The CDR3 extends over 16 amino acids. Germline V gene data show CDR1 as DFQATT and CDR2 as SNEGSKA (reference sequence). The V segment lost 1 base and the J segment 10 bases; nucleotides outside the gene matches: 13. DNA of the CDR3: TGCAGTGCTAGAGCCGGGGGGGGACAGGGGGCCCGGGGAGCTTTCTTT. Translated: CSARAGGGQGARGAFF.

The rearrangement links TRBV24-1 to TRBJ2-3, with D tentatively TRBD1 or TRBD2 (5 bases each). This CDR3 comprises 17 residues. Germline V CDR1 and CDR2: KGHDR, SFDVKD. V lost 3 bases and J lost 2, with 17 bases in between. The CDR3, as DNA: TGTGCCACCAGTGATCCCTCTCGGGACCGCATCACAGATACGCAGTATTTT. Encoded protein: CATSDPSRDRITDTQYF.

The chain combines TRBV11-2 with TRBJ1-4; D unclear. Germline CDR1 and CDR2: SGHAT and FQNNGV. CDR3 length: 16 amino acids. V lost 0 bases, J lost 5 bases, and 13 bases lay in between. In nucleotides, the CDR3 is TGTGCCAGCAGCTTAGATTGGATAAGGACGAATGAAAAACTGTTTTTT. This translates into CASSLDWIRTNEKLFF. The full variable domain, in which reference TRBV11-2 and TRBJ1-4 provide the parts outside the CDR3, is EAGVAQSPRYKIIEKRQSVAFWCNPISGHATLYWYQQILGQGPKLLIQFQNNGVVDDSQLPKDRFSAERLKGVDSTLKIQPAKLEDSAVYLCASSLDWIRTNEKLFFGSGTQLSVL.

The V gene is TRBV5-1, the J gene TRBJ1-2, with D possibly TRBD1 on 6 matching bases. Germline CDR1 reads SGHRS; CDR2 reads YFSETQ. The CDR3 has 16 amino acids. Trimming left V 2 bases short and J 1 base short, with 15 bases between. CDR3: CASSFFQGPNNYGYTF. CDR3 coding DNA: TGCGCCAGCAGCTTCTTTCAGGGGCCCAATAACTATGGCTACACCTTC.

The chain carries TRBV4-2 and TRBJ1-1, with D hard to call. CDR3 length equals 11 residues. Germline CDR1 reads LGHNA; CDR2 reads YNFKEQ. V was cut by 7 bases and J by 8 bases, with 11 bases left in between. CDR3 nucleotide sequence: TGTGCCAGCAAGTTTGGCAGGGAAGCTTTCTTT. This codes for CASKFGREAFF.

The rearrangement uses TRBV5-6 and TRBJ1-1, with D possibly TRBD1 on 6 matching bases. This CDR3 has 13 residues. CDR1 SGHDT and CDR2 YYEEEE come from the germline V gene. V lost 5 bases and J 10 bases, leaving 18 bases between the germline ends. As DNA, the CDR3 is TGTGCCAGCAGGCTCGGGCTCCGAGGGGGAGCTTTCTTT. Translation: CASRLGLRGGAFF.

V gene TRBV24-1 combines with J gene TRBJ2-3, with D hard to call. Germline V CDR1 and CDR2: KGHDR, SFDVKD. The CDR3 has 13 amino acids. The V end was cut by 4 bases, the J end by 5 bases, with 9 bases between. The CDR3 coding sequence is TGTGCCACCAGTGAACCAGGTGGAGATACGCAGTATTTT. It codes for CATSEPGGDTQYF.

The chain employs TRBV5-1 and TRBJ1-1; 8 bases match TRBD1. This CDR3 contains 15 residues. With 2 bases clipped from V and 1 base from J, the junction kept 4 bases outside the gene matches. The germline CDR1 and CDR2 sequences are SGHRS and YFSETQ. The CDR3 DNA follows: TGCGCCAGCAGCTTCGAACAGGGGGGGAACACTGAAGCTTTCTTT. Its protein product is CASSFEQGGNTEAFF.

The rearrangement uses TRBV14 and TRBJ1-5; the D is unclear. The CDR3 consists of 13 residues. CDR1 SGHDN and CDR2 FVKESK come from the germline V gene. V was pared by 0 bases and J by 6 bases, with 6 bases between. As DNA, the CDR3 is TGTGCCAGCAGCCAAGATCATTTTCAGCCCCAGCATTTT. Translation: CASSQDHFQPQHF.

As DNA, the CDR3 is TGCGCCAGCAGCTTGGGGCCGGCAGACACCATATATTTT. Translation gives CASSLGPADTIYF. The chain uses TRBV5-1 and TRBJ1-3; D is undetermined. CDR1 and CDR2 from the germline V gene are SGHRS and YFSETQ. The CDR3 loop spans 13 amino acids. Trimming pared 0 bases from V and 8 bases from J, leaving 9 bases between.

J is TRBJ2-2 and V is TRBV11-2; TRBD1 matches 7 bases. V lost 0 bases to trimming and J lost 7 bases; unmatched junction nucleotides: 8. There are 16 residues in the CDR3. Germline CDR1 reads SGHAT; CDR2 reads FQNNGV. CDR3 in DNA: TGTGCCAGCAGCTTAGATGGGGACAGCAGAAACGGGGAGCTGTTTTTT. As protein: CASSLDGDSRNGELFF.

The chain couples TRBV28 to TRBJ1-6; weak D call: TRBD1 (5 bases). Germline-derived CDR1 and CDR2 are MDHEN and SYDVKM. V lost 6 bases and J lost 9, with 18 bases in between. CDR3 size: 15 residues. DNA for the CDR3: TGTGCCAGCAGCCCCGGGGACGGAAGCAGTTCACCCCTCCACTTT. It yields the protein CASSPGDGSSSPLHF.

V gene TRBV4-1 combines with J gene TRBJ2-6, with a weak D call TRBD1 (5 bases). The CDR3 is 15 amino acids. CDR1 and CDR2 (germline): MGHRA, YSYEKL. Trimming cost V 1 base and J 11 bases, with 15 bases left between them. The CDR3: CASSQVSQGSHVLTF. Written as DNA, the CDR3 is TGCGCCAGCAGCCAAGTTAGCCAGGGAAGTCACGTCCTGACTTTC.

The V and J genes are TRBV23-1 and TRBJ1-2; D not resolved. TRBV23-1 carries the ORF label, with uncertain function. There are 15 residues in the CDR3. V was clipped by 6 bases and J by 6 bases, with 20 bases between them. CDR3 loop: CASRTGPLQPDGYTF. For the CDR3, the DNA is TGCGCCAGCAGAACCGGGCCTTTACAACCCGATGGCTACACCTTC.

The chain uses TRBV30 and TRBJ1-3; unclear D gene. The CDR3 runs to 15 residues. The germline V gene encodes CDR1 GTSNPN and CDR2 SVGIG (reference sequence). V was trimmed by 2 bases and J by 1 base, leaving 12 bases between them. The CDR3 nucleotides read TGTGCCTGGAGTCGAATCTTCGAATCTGGAAACACCATATATTTT. Its protein product is CAWSRIFESGNTIYF. Full variable domain (outside the CDR3, taken from reference TRBV30 and TRBJ1-3): SQTIHQWPATLVQPVGSPLSLECTVEGTSNPNLYWYRQAAGRGLQLLFYSVGIGQISSEVPQNLSASRPQDRQFILSSKKLLLSDSGFYLCAWSRIFESGNTIYFGEGSWLTVV.

The gene calls are TRBV19 and TRBJ2-6; TRBD1 aligns across 10 bases. The V gene's germline CDR1 is LNHDA and CDR2 SQIVND (reference sequence). The CDR3 loop spans 20 amino acids. The V gene end was trimmed by 5 bases and the J gene end by 1 base; junction bases not matched to a gene: 14. The CDR3 DNA is TGTGCCAGTAGTTCGGCCGGGACAGGGGATCTTCTTTCTGGGGCCAACGTCCTGACTTTC. Protein product: CASSSAGTGDLLSGANVLTF.

This chain uses TRBV4-1 with TRBJ2-1, with 13 bases identical to TRBD2. The germline V gene has CDR1 MGHRA and CDR2 YSYEKL. The junction had 8 bases not matched to a gene; V was cut back by 2 bases and J by 1 base. The CDR3 sequence is 19 residues long. In nucleotides, the CDR3 is TGCGCCAGCAGCCAAACTAGCGGGAGGGGGTCAGGGTCCTACAATGAGCAGTTCTTC. Its protein product is CASSQTSGRGSGSYNEQFF.

This chain joins TRBV12-2 and TRBJ1-3. TRBV12-2 is a listed pseudogene. The CDR3 is made up of 16 amino acids. DNA for the CDR3: TGTGCAAGTCGCGCCGGGAGGCAGGGCTCTGGAAACACCATATATTTT. Its translation is CASRAGRQGSGNTIYF.

CDR3 nucleotides: TGTGCCAGCAGCTTAGGTGCCTCCCCGTACTTC. Its protein is CASSLGASPYF. The J gene is TRBJ2-5, the V gene TRBV7-9, with D uncertain. Germline CDR1 reads SEHNR; CDR2 reads FQNEAQ (reference sequence). V lost 1 base and J 13 bases, leaving 10 bases between the germline ends. This CDR3 contains 11 residues.

This chain connects TRBV2 to TRBJ1-1; D ambiguous. The CDR3 has 14 amino acids. The V gene's germline CDR1 is SNHLY and CDR2 FYNNEI. Trimming left V 4 bases short and J 1 base short, with 10 bases between. This CDR3 reads CASSGEAANTEAFF. As DNA, the CDR3 is TGTGCCAGCAGTGGGGAGGCAGCGAACACTGAAGCTTTCTTT.

CDR3 sequence: CASSGGTVGIQYF. DNA of the CDR3: TGTGCCAGCAGCGGGGGGACTGTTGGCATTCAGTACTTC. This rearrangement joins TRBV9 to TRBJ2-4, with TRBD2 as a possible D gene (6 bases). The length of the CDR3 is 13 residues. Germline-derived CDR1 and CDR2 are SGDLS and YYNGEE. Deletions cut 3 bases from V and 9 bases from J, with 13 bases between.

V usage is TRBV24-1 and J usage is TRBJ2-5, with D perhaps given as TRBD1 or TRBD2 (6 bases each). Germline-derived CDR1 and CDR2 are KGHDR and SFDVKD. The CDR3 spans 17 residues. Trimming shortened V by 4 bases and J by 1 base, and 18 bases separated the two germline ends. DNA for the CDR3: TGTGCCACCAGTGACCCCTCAGAGGGGGGCCGCCAAGAGACCCAGTACTTC. Translation gives CATSDPSEGGRQETQYF.

CDR3 sequence (DNA): TGTGCCAGCAGCCCTAGTACCGGGCTCAGCTCCTACGAGCAGTACTTC. Amino acid sequence: CASSPSTGLSSYEQYF. The rearrangement uses TRBV4-2 and TRBJ2-7, with D uncertain. The germline V and J ends were trimmed by 4 bases and 0 bases, with 16 bases remaining between them. The CDR3 totals 16 residues. Germline CDR1 and CDR2: LGHNA and YNFKEQ.

The chain combines TRBV6-1 with TRBJ2-2, with 14 bases identical to TRBD2. The CDR3 spans 16 residues. From germline, CDR1 is MNHNS and CDR2 SASEGT. After removal of 6 bases from V and 4 bases from J, the junction contained 4 bases not matched to a gene. The CDR3 bases are TGTGCCAGCAGCGGGACTAGCGGGAGTGGCACCGGGGAGCTGTTTTTT. This sequence encodes CASSGTSGSGTGELFF.

The rearrangement joins TRBV29-1 to TRBJ2-3; D is possibly TRBD2 (7 bases). This CDR3 region has 13 residues. Trimming pared 3 bases from V and 6 bases from J, leaving 13 bases between. Germline assignment: CDR1 SQVTM and CDR2 ANQGSEA. The CDR3 region has the DNA TGCAGCGTTGACCTACAGGGAGGGGATACGCAGTATTTT. Translation gives CSVDLQGGDTQYF.

This sequence joins TRBV19 and TRBJ2-7; weak D call: TRBD2 (5 bases). V dropped 1 base and J dropped 0 bases, with 7 bases sitting between them. The CDR3 spans 14 residues. Germline V gives CDR1 LNHDA, CDR2 SQIVND (reference sequence). CDR3 protein: CASSIGRGSYEQYF. DNA for the CDR3: TGTGCCAGTAGTATAGGTCGGGGCTCCTACGAGCAGTACTTC.